Reported below is one T cell receptor beta chain. The clone's antigen remains unknown. No per-base quality is available; no much larger clone lies one base away. The data originate from a study of blood T cell repertoires in COVID-19 (TCRdb year 2020). Broadly, across the study: Collaborator samples came from the United States, Italy and Spain and covered acute and convalescent phases of COVID-19. The prospective study material was composed of cDNA or gDNA derived from T cells, B-cell-depleted T cells, or PBMCs. The dataset comprised deeply sampled blood TCRbeta repertoires from subjects exposed to, actively infected with, or recovered from COVID-19. The repertoires were released in a freely available public database intended as a resource for research on the immune response to SARS-CoV-2. Samples were obtained from the ongoing ImmuneRACE study (first 160 participants) and from about 1,300 subjects provided by 6 global collaborators. Nearly every sample came with metadata listing a de-identified subject ID, COVID-19 status, age in years and sex. Where available, HLA class I and class II types were obtained from metadata supplied by the sample provider rather than from assay-based typing.

Trimming takes 8 bases from V and 2 bases from J, and the germline ends sit 12 bases apart. From cysteine to phenylalanine, the CDR3 is 13 amino acids long. Only the CDR3 region is kept as DNA, spanning 39 bases read in frame from base 1. TCRbeta CDR3 regions were amplified from genomic DNA using the immunoSEQ Assay, a bias-controlled multiplex PCR. On the study's bioinformatics: The number of nucleated cells in each sample was estimated from the amplification of reference gene primers within the assay. To quantify the absolute abundance of each unique TCRbeta CDR3 rearrangement, sequence reads were collapsed and filtered. Productive Simpson clonality was computed per sample as the square root of Simpson's diversity index over productive rearrangements. Not all clones reach the TCRdb copy of this immuneACCESS table, which keeps in-frame sequences only. Checked studies attribute under half of the gap to unresolved V genes and leave the rest unexplained. V, J and clone size are those of that table, while D and trimming were read from the DNA. The sample includes approximately 61,000 clones, with around 88% observed a single time. Under 20% of the sample is held by the ten biggest clonotypes.

The collaborating institutions used their own protocols to collect whole blood in K2EDTA tubes. Collaborator samples were shipped for TCRbeta analysis as frozen whole blood, isolated PBMCs, or DNA extracted from either sample type. The investigation overall reported the following: How much clinical and demographic metadata was included differed by source and by participant, and the metadata was provided uncurated.

The clonotype comes from a woman older than 75 with active COVID-19. Specimen: peripheral blood. The receptor chain draws on TRBV12-3 or TRBV12-4 and TRBJ2-5; TRBD1 is possibly the D segment (5 matching bases). The CDR3 amino acid sequence is: CASGAETQETQYF. The nucleotides read TGTGCCAGCGGGGCGGAGACTCAAGAGACCCAGTACTTC.